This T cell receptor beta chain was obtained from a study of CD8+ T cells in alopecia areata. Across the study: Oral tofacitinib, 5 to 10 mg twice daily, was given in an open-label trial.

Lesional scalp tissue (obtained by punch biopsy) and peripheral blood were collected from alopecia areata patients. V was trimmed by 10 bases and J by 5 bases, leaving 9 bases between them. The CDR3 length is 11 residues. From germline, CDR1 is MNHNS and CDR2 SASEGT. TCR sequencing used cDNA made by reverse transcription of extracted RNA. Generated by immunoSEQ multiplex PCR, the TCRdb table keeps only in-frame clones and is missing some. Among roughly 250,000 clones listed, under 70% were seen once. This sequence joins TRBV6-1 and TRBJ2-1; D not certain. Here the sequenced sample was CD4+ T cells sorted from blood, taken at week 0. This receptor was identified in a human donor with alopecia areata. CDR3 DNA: TGTGCCACCTCACGGGACAATGAGCAGTTCTTC. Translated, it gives CATSRDNEQFF.